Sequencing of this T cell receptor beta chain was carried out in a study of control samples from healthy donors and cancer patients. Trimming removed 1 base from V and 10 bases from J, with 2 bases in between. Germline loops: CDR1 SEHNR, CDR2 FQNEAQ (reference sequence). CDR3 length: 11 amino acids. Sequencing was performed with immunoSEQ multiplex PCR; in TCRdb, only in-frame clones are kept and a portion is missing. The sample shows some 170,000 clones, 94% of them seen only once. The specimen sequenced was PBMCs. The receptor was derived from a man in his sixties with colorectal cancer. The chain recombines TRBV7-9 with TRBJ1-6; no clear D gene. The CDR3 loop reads CASSLGSPLHF. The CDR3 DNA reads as TGTGCCAGCAGCTTAGGATCACCCCTCCACTTT.